This T cell receptor (beta chain) was found in a study of T cell repertoires in cytomegalovirus infection (dated by TCRdb to about 2019). Notes on the research overall: Recently identified HLA-C-restricted CMV epitopes, whose presentation resists viral immunomodulation, were targeted by peptide stimulations together with well-studied HLA-B-restricted epitopes. Because public TCR beta signatures pointed to carriage of CMV infection together with the matching HLA type, the HLA type of each donor mattered for the analysis.

Sequencing was carried out with an Illumina HiSeq 1500. The public reads were run again by TCRdb, first through fastp at Q25 and then through MiXCR, and only productive beta chains were kept. Records with the same CDR3 protein are collapsed into one entry carrying the most frequent genes and DNA. This sample lists roughly 920,000 distinct CDR3 sequences; around 30% were detected once. The top ten clones comprise roughly 13% of the sample. Findings and caveats that apply to the study as a whole: In both this cohort and an independent roughly 330-donor cohort, the cumulative frequency of public TCR beta family members distinguished carriers of CMV infection plus the relevant HLA type. The ex vivo response was dominated by HLA-C-restricted CMV-specific TCR beta clonotypes, which also provided the single most frequent clonotype in two of eight donors.

This clonotype was counted a few times. There is no known antigen for this receptor. Base qualities are not at hand, and no much larger clone is one base apart. The treatment or condition label, read with the paper, signifies: in vitro stimulation with specific CMV peptide epitopes to enrich CMV-specific T cells. There are 17 amino acids in the CDR3, from cysteine to phenylalanine inclusive. Only the CDR3 portion is preserved as DNA: 51 bases, with reading frame beginning at the first base. Based on the germline V gene, the CDR1 and CDR2 sequences are LGHNA and YSLEER. The V end gives up 0 bases and the J end 3 bases, leaving 6 bases in the junction not matched to a gene.

The sequencing used cultured CD8+ T cells from PBMCs, collected from culture after CMV antigen stimulation. The TCR was taken from a human donor in good health (CMV status not recorded). Some clones in this sample may be carry-over from other donors' samples. The rearrangement combines TRBV4-3 with TRBJ2-2; the junction holds 8 bases that match TRBD2. In nucleotides, the sequence is TGCGCCAGCAGCCAAGATCCCGGGGGGGCCTACACCGGGGAGCTGTTTTTT. The translation is CASSQDPGGAYTGELFF.